The sequence of this TCR beta chain was determined in a study of T cells in localized non-small cell lung cancer. Whole-study findings and limits: Higher adjacent-lung clonality was associated with shorter survival. Uninvolved adjacent lung, not tumor, had the highest T cell clonality.

TCRdb's table, derived via immunoSEQ multiplex PCR, lists solely in-frame clones and lacks some. The table includes tens of thousands of clones, roughly 87% detected once. On this clone itself: No antigen is known for it.

This TCR derives from a man between 40 and 69 years old with stage I squamous cell lung carcinoma. Here the sequenced sample was peripheral blood, taken before any cancer treatment.

The CDR3 loop reads CASLGLLGLNYGYTF. In nucleotides, the CDR3 is TGTGCCAGCCTCGGACTACTAGGCCTAAACTATGGCTACACCTTC. The chain joins TRBV2 to TRBJ1-2; D uncertain. Germline-derived CDR1 and CDR2 are SNHLY and FYNNEI. The length of the CDR3 is 15 residues. Deletions cut 8 bases from V and 2 bases from J, with 18 bases between.